This T cell receptor (beta chain) came from a study of T cells in Graves' hyperthyroidism and ophthalmopathy. Whole-study results and caveats: Blood also showed most of the thyroid clonotypes that were expanded above 0.001.

Many counts were recorded for this clonotype. Its antigen remains unidentified. Ophthalmopathy patients all had a Clinical Activity Score of at least 3, a NOSPECS grade of at least 4 and disease under 3 months old. Authors of the study amplified TCR beta CDR3 regions from RNA transcripts. First-round RT-PCR of the TCR CDR3 relied on the HTBI primer set. A single record per CDR3 protein comes from TCRdb applying MiXCR to the multiplex PCR reads. This table has roughly 530,000 distinct CDR3 sequences, more than 15% appearing once. CDR1 MNHNS and CDR2 SASEGT come from the germline V gene. V lost 7 bases to trimming and J lost 2 bases, with 17 bases between them. The CDR3 is made up of 15 amino acids.

The chain joins TRBV6-1 to TRBJ1-1; D is possibly TRBD1 (6 bases). This TCR came from a woman aged 18-29 years with Graves' ophthalmopathy. Input material: blood. This chain's CDR3 is CASTQRGTGNTEAFF. For the CDR3, the DNA is TGTGCCAGCACCCAGAGGGGGACGGGAAACACTGAAGCTTTCTTT.